This T cell receptor (beta chain) was captured in a study of blood T cell repertoires in COVID-19. Study in general: The study drew acute and convalescent COVID-19 samples from the United States, Italy and Spain. T cells, B-cell-depleted T cells, or PBMCs supplied cDNA or gDNA.

Methods used by the authors: Researchers report that nucleated cell counts were estimated from reference gene primer amplification. Repertoires were generated with immunoSEQ multiplex PCR, while TCRdb's copy carries only in-frame clones and drops some. V, J and clone size are those of that table, while D and trimming were read from the DNA. Of under 350,000 clones in the sample, roughly 86% were seen once. CDR3 length: 13 residues. With V trimmed by 5 bases and J by 10 bases, 5 bases remained unmatched. The germline CDR1 and CDR2 sequences are KGHDR and SFDVKD. The origin of this receptor is a man aged 18 to 29 with active or convalescent COVID-19. Sequencing was carried out using peripheral blood. The chain combines TRBV24-1 with TRBJ2-1; the match to TRBD1 covers 9 bases. CDR3 sequence: CATSAATGGEQFF. The CDR3, as DNA: TGTGCCACCAGTGCCGCGACAGGGGGAGAGCAGTTCTTC.